This TCR beta chain derives from a study of cytomegalovirus exposure and HLA in healthy donors. Germline V gene sequence: CDR1 SGHTS, CDR2 YDEGEE. V was cut by 0 bases and J by 2 bases, with 9 bases left in between. The CDR3 totals 14 residues. Both 60 Vbeta primers and 13 Jbeta primers went into the PCR. Sequencing used immunoSEQ multiplex PCR; TCRdb keeps in-frame clones, though not all of them. The data show 95,000 to 150,000 clones, approximately 65% seen once. The sequenced material came from PBMCs. This sequence joins TRBV5-8 and TRBJ2-7, with D tentatively TRBD1 (6 bases). The clonotype comes from a man younger than 30 in good health and CMV-seronegative. Here the CDR3 DNA reads TGTGCCAGCAGCTTGGGGGGGCCCCCCTACGAGCAGTACTTC. Translating gives CASSLGGPPYEQYF.